These 19 T cell receptor beta chains came from one sample sequenced in a study of T cell therapy after organ transplantation. No antigen has been identified for these receptors. The table came from immunoSEQ multiplex PCR; TCRdb's copy has only in-frame clones and leaves some out. The data contain 50,000 or so clones, roughly 93% of them singletons. This specimen consisted of CD8+ T cells from blood, obtained before autologous CMV-specific T cell therapy. These receptors all stem from a human patient who had received a solid organ transplant and had CMV disease.

The CDR3 sequence is CASSQGTPRNTEAFF. CDR3 sequence (DNA): TGCGCCAGCAGCCAAGGGACCCCTCGGAACACTGAAGCTTTCTTT. V gene TRBV4-1 combines with J gene TRBJ1-1; no clear D gene. Trimming left V 1 base short and J 1 base short, with 10 bases between. Germline CDR1 MGHRA, CDR2 YSYEKL. This CDR3 has 15 residues.

This clone turned up a few times. Additional DNA sequences in this sample encode the identical CDR3. V is TRBV6-4 and J is TRBJ2-3; 7 nucleotides match TRBD1. Germline trimming cut 3 bases from V and 1 base from J; bases unmatched to any gene: 4. Germline V gene lookup returns CDR1 MRHNA and CDR2 SNTAGT. The CDR3 is 15 amino acids. CDR3 nucleotide sequence: TGTGCCAGCAGTGAGGGTACAGGGGGCACAGATACGCAGTATTTT. This gives the protein CASSEGTGGTDTQYF.

V gene TRBV6-1 combines with J gene TRBJ2-7, with TRBD1 matching over 12 bases. With V trimmed by 8 bases and J by 6 bases, 8 bases remained unmatched. The CDR3 covers 14 residues. Germline values: CDR1 MNHNS, CDR2 SASEGT. The CDR3: CASREGTGGFEQYF. CDR3 nucleotide sequence: TGTGCCAGCCGGGAGGGGACAGGGGGCTTCGAGCAGTACTTC.

The chain is built from TRBV15 and TRBJ2-5, with D possibly being TRBD1 (6 bases). TRBJ2-7 matches the DNA end more closely, so the J call is doubtful. The CDR3 is 15 residues long. The germline V gene encodes CDR1 LNHNV and CDR2 YYDKDF (reference sequence). The CDR3 sequence: CATSRVTGKRDEQYF. CDR3 DNA: TGTGCCACCAGCAGAGTAACAGGGAAGAGGGACGAGCAGTACTTC.

The rearrangement links TRBV6-5 to TRBJ1-1; D perhaps matches TRBD1 (5 bases). CDR3 length: 15 amino acids. CDR1 is MNHEY, CDR2 SVGAGI, per germline. V lost 6 bases to trimming and J lost 5 bases, with 19 bases between them. CDR3 loop: CASRNPGEGKTEAFF. CDR3 in DNA: TGTGCCAGCAGAAACCCGGGGGAGGGAAAAACTGAAGCTTTCTTT.

V and J are TRBV19 and TRBJ1-1; D might be TRBD1 (5 bases). Per germline, CDR1 LNHDA and CDR2 SQIVND (reference sequence). The CDR3 is 13 amino acids. Deletions cut 11 bases from V and 1 base from J, with 14 bases between. The CDR3 here is CAARDGTNTEAFF. The CDR3 DNA follows: TGTGCCGCCCGGGACGGGACGAACACTGAAGCTTTCTTT.

This chain connects TRBV5-6 to TRBJ2-7, with D perhaps matching TRBD2 (5 bases). The germline V and J ends were trimmed by 0 bases and 7 bases, with 11 bases remaining between them. CDR1 and CDR2 (germline): SGHDT, YYEEEE. The CDR3 is 13 amino acids. CDR3 loop: CASSLGPPGEQYF. The CDR3 coding sequence is TGTGCCAGCAGCTTGGGTCCTCCGGGGGAGCAGTACTTC.

The DNA of the CDR3 is TGCGCCAGCAGCTTGACAGGAGTCGAGCAGTACTTC. Translated, it gives CASSLTGVEQYF. The rearrangement links TRBV5-1 to TRBJ2-7; D may be TRBD1 (5 bases). Trimming took off 1 base at V and 6 bases at J, with 8 bases between the two ends. Germline V lookup: CDR1 SGHRS, CDR2 YFSETQ. This CDR3 is built from 12 residues.

V and J are TRBV6-5 and TRBJ2-2; no firm D call. This CDR3 spans 14 amino acids. Germline assignment: CDR1 MNHEY and CDR2 SVGAGI. V was cut by 6 bases and J by 6 bases, with 14 bases left in between. In nucleotides, the CDR3 is TGTGCCAGCAGCGGGCTGGTTCCCCCCGGGGAGCTGTTTTTT. Its translation is CASSGLVPPGELFF.

J is TRBJ2-3 and V is TRBV2; D gene unclear. Germline CDR1 and CDR2: SNHLY and FYNNEI. The CDR3 runs to 16 residues. Trimming took 2 bases from V and 5 from J, leaving 17 bases between them. This CDR3 reads CASSELGNWEGDTQYF. The CDR3 nucleotides read TGTGCCAGCAGTGAACTGGGGAACTGGGAAGGAGATACGCAGTATTTT. The full variable domain, rest sourced from reference TRBV2 and TRBJ2-3, is EPEVTQTPSHQVTQMGQEVILRCVPISNHLYFYWYRQILGQKVEFLVSFYNNEISEKSEIFDDQFSVERPDGSNFTLKIRSTKLEDSAMYFCASSELGNWEGDTQYFGPGTRLTVL.

The chain has TRBV5-6 and TRBJ2-1, with a tentative D call TRBD2 (5 bases). The length of the CDR3 is 15 residues. Germline CDR1 reads SGHDT; CDR2 reads YYEEEE. Trimming removed 4 bases at V and 9 bases at J, with 20 bases between. The CDR3 DNA reads as TGTGCCAGCAGCGACCTACTAGGGATGTTGGGTGAGCAGTTCTTC. This gives the protein CASSDLLGMLGEQFF.

V is TRBV5-6 and J is TRBJ2-2; D gene unclear. The V and J ends lost 4 bases and 0 bases respectively, with 1 base between them. The CDR3 has 12 residues. The germline CDR1 and CDR2 sequences are SGHDT and YYEEEE. The CDR3 DNA is TGTGCCAGCAGCCCGAACACCGGGGAGCTGTTTTTT. Amino acids: CASSPNTGELFF.

This chain connects TRBV30 to TRBJ1-6; no reliable D call. Trimming pared 0 bases from V and 7 bases from J, leaving 13 bases between. CDR1 and CDR2 (germline): GTSNPN, SVGIG (reference sequence). The CDR3 totals 15 residues. The CDR3 is CAWSVLTPLNSPLHF. In DNA, the CDR3 is TGTGCCTGGAGTGTACTGACGCCTTTGAATTCACCCCTCCACTTT.

The chain employs TRBV5-6 and TRBJ1-4; no definite D call. V was pared by 3 bases and J by 13 bases, with 13 bases between. This CDR3 has 12 amino acids. Germline lookup yields CDR1 SGHDT and CDR2 YYEEEE. CDR3 loop: CASSSRESGLFF. The CDR3 DNA follows: TGTGCCAGCAGCTCCCGGGAAAGTGGACTGTTTTTT.

This chain connects TRBV9 to TRBJ1-2; tentatively, D is TRBD1 (5 bases). The V gene's germline CDR1 is SGDLS and CDR2 YYNGEE. Trimming removed 4 bases at V and 8 bases at J, with 15 bases between. There are 13 residues in the CDR3. In DNA, the CDR3 is TGTGCCAGCAGCTCGCAGGGACTGGGAGGCTACACCTTC. Translation gives CASSSQGLGGYTF.

V usage is TRBV7-6 and J usage is TRBJ1-2; a possible D gene is TRBD1 (6 bases). The germline gives CDR1 SGHVS, CDR2 FNYEAQ. Trimming left V 0 bases short and J 8 bases short, with 19 bases between. The CDR3 consists of 16 residues. CDR3 in amino acids: CASSLAQGHTPLGYTF. The CDR3 DNA follows: TGTGCCAGCAGCTTAGCGCAGGGACACACGCCGTTGGGCTACACCTTC.

The chain links TRBV6-6 to TRBJ2-2; 7 bases align to TRBD1. The CDR3 spans 15 residues. Per germline, CDR1 MNHNY and CDR2 SVGAGI (reference sequence). J lost 6 bases, V lost 2 bases, and 6 bases had no gene match. CDR3 bases: TGTGCCAGCAGTTACGTACTTCAGGGGGCCGGGGAGCTGTTTTTT. Translating it yields CASSYVLQGAGELFF.

V is TRBV19 and J is TRBJ1-5; D perhaps matches TRBD1 (5 bases). The ends were cut back, 0 bases at V and 5 bases at J, with 14 bases in the middle. CDR1 LNHDA and CDR2 SQIVND come from the germline V gene (reference sequence). This CDR3 has 16 amino acids. The CDR3 reads CASSIDLGQGHQPQHF. The CDR3 DNA follows: TGTGCCAGTAGTATAGATCTGGGGCAGGGTCATCAGCCCCAGCATTTT.

This chain joins TRBV4-1 and TRBJ1-3, with 8 bases lining up with TRBD1. With V trimmed by 3 bases and J by 5 bases, 3 bases remained unmatched. In germline, CDR1 is MGHRA, CDR2 YSYEKL. This CDR3 comprises 14 residues. CDR3 sequence reads: CASSQDRARNTIYF. CDR3 nucleotide sequence: TGCGCCAGCAGCCAGGACAGGGCAAGAAACACCATATATTTT.